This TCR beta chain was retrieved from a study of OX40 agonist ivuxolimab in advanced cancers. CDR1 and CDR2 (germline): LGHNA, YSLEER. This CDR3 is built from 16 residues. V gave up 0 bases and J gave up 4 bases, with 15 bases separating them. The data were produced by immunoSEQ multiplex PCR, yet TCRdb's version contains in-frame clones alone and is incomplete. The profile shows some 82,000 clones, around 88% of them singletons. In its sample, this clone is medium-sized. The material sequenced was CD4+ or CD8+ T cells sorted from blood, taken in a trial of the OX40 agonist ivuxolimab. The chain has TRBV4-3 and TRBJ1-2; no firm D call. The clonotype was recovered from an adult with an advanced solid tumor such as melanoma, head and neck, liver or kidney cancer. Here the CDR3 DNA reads TGCGCCAGCAGCCAAGAAAAAATGACTGCGATCTATGGCTACACCTTC. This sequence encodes CASSQEKMTAIYGYTF.